This TCR beta chain is from a study of cytomegalovirus exposure and HLA in healthy donors. The PCR contained 60 Vbeta and 13 Jbeta primers. Sequencing used immunoSEQ multiplex PCR; TCRdb keeps in-frame clones, though not all of them. The data include more than 85,000 clones; the top ten clones carry about 6%. The V end lost 1 base, the J end lost 0 bases, and 10 bases lay between the germline ends. CDR1 SNHLY and CDR2 FYNNEI come from the germline V gene. The length of the CDR3 is 15 residues. Sequenced: PBMCs. This chain uses TRBV2 with TRBJ2-7; tentative D call: TRBD1 (5 bases). This TCR was sampled from a girl between 5 and 17 years old in good health and CMV-seropositive. CDR3 sequence: CASSEGSGISYEQYV. The DNA for the CDR3 is TGTGCCAGCAGTGAAGGGTCAGGGATCTCCTACGAGCAGTACGTC.